The clone carrying this TCR beta chain was observed many times. Antigen specificity is unknown. CDR1 is LNHNV and CDR2 is YYDKDF in the germline V gene (reference sequence). V lost 0 bases and J 10 bases, leaving 10 bases between the germline ends. This CDR3 has 13 residues. The data stem from a study of blood T cells in healthy people across ages. Study findings and constraints: While age rose, TCR beta diversity per million T cells dropped in a roughly linear way.

Combining a sample-barcoded 5' primer with a J-beta primer mix, a second PCR ran for roughly 7 to 12 cycles. Each cDNA molecule received a tag from a template-switch adaptor that had 12 random nucleotides. TCRdb reanalysed the 5' RACE reads using MiXCR and keeps one entry per CDR3 protein. This table holds over 950,000 distinct CDR3 sequences, 35% to 45% found once. Specimen: blood. The TCR originated in a man aged 18 to 29 in good health. The J gene is TRBJ2-1, the V gene TRBV15; D unclear. The CDR3 nucleotides are TGTGCCACCAGCAGAGATTCTGGGAAAGAGCAGTTCTTC. This codes for CATSRDSGKEQFF.